The 9 T cell receptor beta chains below all came from one sample that was sequenced in a study of T cell changes during pregnancy in multiple sclerosis. Sequenced by immunoSEQ multiplex PCR; TCRdb stores in-frame clones only, minus some. The data contain 70,000 to 90,000 clones, about nine tenths of them singletons. The sample was PBMCs, taken in the first trimester of pregnancy. These receptors were collected from a female donor in good health, serving as a control in a pregnancy study. Some clones in this sample may be carry-over from other donors' samples.

This chain links TRBV7-9 with TRBJ2-1; D is perhaps TRBD1 (6 bases). The CDR3 is 15 amino acids. In germline, CDR1 is SEHNR, CDR2 FQNEAQ (reference sequence). V lost 2 bases, J lost 7 bases, and 15 bases lay in between. This CDR3 reads CASSLINLGGNEQFF. CDR3 DNA sequence: TGTGCCAGCAGCTTAATCAACCTAGGGGGAAATGAGCAGTTCTTC.

The CDR3 reads CASSQDGLAGVRQYF. The CDR3 bases are TGTGCCAGCAGCCAAGATGGCCTAGCGGGAGTGCGGCAGTACTTC. The V and J genes are TRBV14 and TRBJ2-7, with 10 bases matching TRBD2. V lost 0 bases and J lost 9; bases outside the gene matches: 8. CDR3 length equals 15 residues. CDR1 and CDR2 from the germline V gene are SGHDN and FVKESK.

The rearrangement links TRBV18 to TRBJ1-1, with D unclear. This CDR3 is built from 14 residues. Germline loops: CDR1 KGHSH, CDR2 LQKENI. V dropped 6 bases and J dropped 5 bases, with 16 bases sitting between them. This CDR3 is CASSQSTRQTEAFF. CDR3 DNA sequence: TGTGCCAGCTCTCAAAGTACCAGACAAACTGAAGCTTTCTTT.

This clone occurred once. The chain uses TRBV18 and TRBJ2-1; the D gene is possibly TRBD2 (5 bases). Trimming stripped 0 bases from V and 0 bases from J, with 9 bases between. From germline, CDR1 is KGHSH and CDR2 LQKENI. The CDR3 sequence is 16 residues long. The CDR3 spells CASSPPNGVSYNEQFF. CDR3 nucleotide sequence: TGTGCCAGCTCACCACCGAACGGGGTCTCCTACAATGAGCAGTTCTTC.

The gene calls are TRBV27 and TRBJ1-1, with 9 bases identical to TRBD1. Germline trimming cut 5 bases from V and 3 bases from J; bases unmatched to any gene: 7. The CDR3 extends over 15 amino acids. CDR1 and CDR2 from the germline V gene are MNHEY and SMNVEV (reference sequence). The CDR3: CASSLSRTGDTEAFF. DNA of the CDR3: TGTGCCAGCAGTCTCTCCCGGACAGGGGACACTGAAGCTTTCTTT.

The CDR3 protein is CASSTRWGQSYEQYF. The CDR3 coding sequence is TGCGCCAGCAGCACCAGGTGGGGGCAATCCTACGAGCAGTACTTC. This chain connects TRBV4-1 to TRBJ2-7, with D perhaps matching TRBD1 (6 bases). This CDR3 is built from 15 residues. Trimming removed 5 bases from V and 1 base from J, with 15 bases in between. Germline values: CDR1 MGHRA, CDR2 YSYEKL.

The CDR3 region is CASSKRGGTDTQYF. CDR3 in DNA: TGTGCCAGCAGCAAGCGGGGAGGAACAGATACGCAGTATTTT. V gene TRBV2 combines with J gene TRBJ2-3; 7 nucleotides agree with TRBD2. Unmatched junction bases numbered 6, after V lost 6 bases and J lost 3 bases. Looked up from germline, CDR1 is SNHLY and CDR2 is FYNNEI. There are 14 residues in the CDR3.

V and J are TRBV28 and TRBJ1-5, with D possibly being TRBD1 (6 bases). The CDR3 is 15 residues long. Looked up from germline, CDR1 is MDHEN and CDR2 is SYDVKM. V was pared by 3 bases and J by 2 bases, with 11 bases between. In nucleotides, the CDR3 is TGTGCCAGCAGTTTTGGGGGGGCTGGCAATCAGCCCCAGCATTTT. This encodes CASSFGGAGNQPQHF.

This clone was recorded once. The chain's CDR3 is CAINRGEYNSPLHF. The CDR3 DNA follows: TGTGCCATCAATCGGGGGGAGTATAATTCACCCCTCCACTTT. The V and J genes are TRBV10-3 and TRBJ1-6; D perhaps matches TRBD1 (5 bases). Germline V gene data show CDR1 as ENHRY and CDR2 as SYGVKD. This CDR3 contains 14 residues. Trimming took 7 bases from V and 4 from J, leaving 11 bases between them.